The 9 T cell receptor beta chains presented below share a single source sample, sequenced in a study of shared clonotypes between healthy human individuals. Libraries were prepared by immunoSEQ multiplex PCR; TCRdb keeps only in-frame clonotypes and omits some of them. The sample yields about 990,000 clones, approximately 80% seen once. The sample was memory CD4+ T cells from PBMCs. Subset of the sample: CD45RA-negative fraction. Receptors originate from a man aged 18 to 35 in good health. Some clones in this sample may be carry-over from other donors' samples.

The rearrangement links TRBV29-1 to TRBJ1-1; D not resolved. The CDR3 loop spans 12 amino acids. Per germline, CDR1 SQVTM and CDR2 ANQGSEA. Trimming pared 5 bases from V and 1 base from J, leaving 8 bases between. CDR3 in amino acids: CSVRVSNTEAFF. As DNA, the CDR3 is TGCAGCGTTAGGGTTTCGAACACTGAAGCTTTCTTT.

The gene calls are TRBV28 and TRBJ2-7; 7 positions match TRBD1. J was trimmed by 1 base and V by 5 bases; bases with no gene match: 5. Germline V CDR1 and CDR2: MDHEN, SYDVKM. This CDR3 region has 14 residues. The CDR3: CASSQPGQSYEQYF. The CDR3 DNA reads as TGTGCCAGCAGTCAGCCGGGACAGTCCTACGAGCAGTACTTC.

This clone appeared a few times. The chain carries TRBV5-1 and TRBJ1-6; D is perhaps TRBD1 (5 bases). From germline, CDR1 is SGHRS and CDR2 YFSETQ. The V end was cut by 0 bases, the J end by 8 bases, with 12 bases between. The CDR3 has 15 residues. CDR3 nucleotide sequence: TGCGCCAGCAGCTTGGAACCAGGAGGGGATTCACCCCTCCACTTT. This gives the protein CASSLEPGGDSPLHF.

The chain combines TRBV19 with TRBJ2-2; D perhaps matches TRBD2 (5 bases). Between the trimmed V and J ends, which lost 5 bases and 5 bases, there was a span of 9 bases. Germline V gene lookup returns CDR1 LNHDA and CDR2 SQIVND (reference sequence). The CDR3 has 13 amino acids. The CDR3 loop reads CASSQRGTGELFF. In nucleotides, the CDR3 is TGTGCCAGTAGTCAGAGAGGGACCGGGGAGCTGTTTTTT. Full variable domain (rest looked up from reference TRBV19 and TRBJ2-2): DGGITQSPKYLFRKEGQNVTLSCEQNLNHDAMYWYRQDPGQGLRLIYYSQIVNDFQKGDIAEGYSVSREKKESFPLTVTSAQKNPTAFYLCASSQRGTGELFFGEGSRLTVL.

This sequence joins TRBV28 and TRBJ1-4; 9 bases agree with TRBD1. The CDR3 loop spans 17 amino acids. Looked up from germline, CDR1 is MDHEN and CDR2 is SYDVKM. V lost 5 bases to trimming and J lost 3 bases; unmatched junction nucleotides: 10. The DNA for the CDR3 is TGTGCCAGCAGTCCACTCGAACAGGGGGCAGCTAATGAAAAACTGTTTTTT. This codes for CASSPLEQGAANEKLFF.

The chain couples TRBV4-1 to TRBJ2-1; the match to TRBD2 covers 7 bases. The CDR3 covers 15 residues. Germline V lookup: CDR1 MGHRA, CDR2 YSYEKL. V dropped 5 bases and J dropped 4; count of bases not matched to a gene: 8. CDR3 nucleotide sequence: TGCGCCAGCAGCTCACGCCTAGCGGAGTACAATGAGCAGTTCTTC. Amino acid sequence: CASSSRLAEYNEQFF.

This chain links TRBV9 with TRBJ2-1; 11 bases are a match to TRBD2. The junction had 3 bases not matched to a gene; V was cut back by 4 bases and J by 9 bases. CDR1 is SGDLS and CDR2 is YYNGEE in the germline V gene. This CDR3 has 13 residues. The CDR3 loop is CASSLAGGIEQFF. CDR3 DNA sequence: TGTGCCAGCAGCTTAGCGGGAGGGATTGAGCAGTTCTTC. The complete variable domain, with remaining parts taken from reference TRBV9 and TRBJ2-1, reads DSGVTQTPKHLITATGQRVTLRCSPRSGDLSVYWYQQSLDQGLQFLIQYYNGEERAKGNILERFSAQQFPDLHSELNLSSLELGDSALYFCASSLAGGIEQFFGPGTRLTVL.

The chain carries TRBV5-4 and TRBJ1-3; no firm D call. The CDR3 runs to 15 residues. Germline CDR1 SGHNT, CDR2 YYREEE (reference sequence). Trimming pared 5 bases from V and 0 bases from J, leaving 12 bases between. CDR3 sequence: CASSHDFLSGNTIYF. DNA of the CDR3: TGTGCCAGCAGTCATGATTTCCTCTCTGGAAACACCATATATTTT. Looking up the rest from reference TRBV5-4 and TRBJ1-3 gives the full variable domain: ETGVTQSPTHLIKTRGQQVTLRCSSQSGHNTVSWYQQALGQGPQFIFQYYREEENGRGNFPPRFSGLQFPNYSSELNVNALELDDSALYLCASSHDFLSGNTIYFGEGSWLTVV.

This chain joins TRBV9 and TRBJ1-2; D may be TRBD1 (6 bases). V lost 0 bases and J lost 5, with 20 bases in between. This CDR3 comprises 17 residues. The germline V gene encodes CDR1 SGDLS and CDR2 YYNGEE. This chain's CDR3 is CASSVGGNRENLYGYTF. CDR3 DNA sequence: TGTGCCAGCAGCGTAGGAGGTAACAGGGAGAACCTTTATGGCTACACCTTC.